These 20 T cell receptor beta chains originate from one sample sequenced in a study of T cell clonality in common variable immunodeficiency. Produced via immunoSEQ multiplex PCR; TCRdb's table is partial and in-frame only. The sample presents under 45,000 clones, none singletons. The specimen sequenced was peripheral blood mononuclear cells. The receptors here all came from a person aged 18 to 75 in good health.

There are many counts of this clone. Sequencing ends 3 residues short of the CDR3 end; the germline J gene provides the rest. The chain employs TRBV29-1 and TRBJ2-7; D might be TRBD2 (5 bases). This CDR3 region has 15 residues. Deletions cut 3 bases from V and 2 bases from J, with 17 bases between. The V gene's germline CDR1 is SQVTM and CDR2 ANQGSEA. CDR3 DNA, as far as it was read: TGCAGCGTTGAGAGGGCAGGAAAGCTTCCCTACGAG. Encoded protein: CSVERAGKLPYE. The full CDR3 protein reads CSVERAGKLPYEQYF.

This clone was seen repeatedly, ten times or more. The sequence runs out 3 residues before the end of the CDR3; the remainder is reconstructed from the germline J gene. V usage is TRBV12-3 or TRBV12-4 and J usage is TRBJ2-5; D may be TRBD2 (7 bases). V was cut by 3 bases and J by 5 bases, with 10 bases left in between. The CDR3 spans 13 residues. CDR3 loop: CASSFGGAETQYF. The covered CDR3 bases are TGTGCCAGCAGTTTTGGGGGGGCGGAGACC.

The sample holds many counts of this clone. Sequencing ends 3 residues short of the CDR3 end; the germline J gene provides the rest. The J gene is TRBJ2-3, the V gene TRBV20-1, with TRBD2 matching 15 bases. J was trimmed by 3 bases and V by 0 bases; bases with no gene match: 4. Germline V lookup: CDR1 DFQATT, CDR2 SNEGSKA (reference sequence). CDR3 size: 17 residues. The CDR3 loop reads CSARDLGTSGRTDTQYF. The sequenced CDR3 bases are TGCAGTGCTAGAGATTTGGGGACTAGCGGGAGGACAGATACG.

There are many counts of this clone. Read data end 3 residues before the CDR3 end; the end is taken from the germline J gene. The chain combines TRBV4-1 with TRBJ2-3; 14 bases match TRBD2. V lost 8 bases to trimming and J lost 6 bases; unmatched junction nucleotides: 4. Germline values: CDR1 MGHRA, CDR2 YSYEKL. This CDR3 has 14 residues. CDR3 bases read: TGCGCCAGCGGCCGACTAGCGGGAGGGGATACG. Translating it yields CASGRLAGGDT. In full, the CDR3 reads CASGRLAGGDTQYF.

This clone was seen many times. The read terminates 3 residues before the CDR3 end, so the remaining end is supplied by the germline J gene. The chain has TRBV5-4 and TRBJ1-1, with 7 bases fitting TRBD1. V was clipped by 7 bases and J by 0 bases; unmatched bases: 9. CDR1 and CDR2 (germline): SGHNT, YYREEE (reference sequence). The CDR3 has 15 residues. The part of the CDR3 DNA that was read is TGTGCCAGCGGACCCTGGGACAGTATGAACACTGAA. This encodes CASGPWDSMNTE. The full CDR3 protein is CASGPWDSMNTEAFF. Combining the CDR3 with reference TRBV5-4 and TRBJ1-1 gives the whole variable domain ETGVTQSPTHLIKTRGQQVTLRCSSQSGHNTVSWYQQALGQGPQFIFQYYREEENGRGNFPPRFSGLQFPNYSSELNVNALELDDSALYLCASGPWDSMNTEAFFGQGTRLTVV.

In its sample, this clone was seen many times. From the germline J gene comes the end of the CDR3, since the read stops 3 residues before it. The chain is built from TRBV19 and TRBJ2-1, with 8 bases matching TRBD1. The CDR3 has 13 amino acids. V gave up 5 bases and J gave up 8 bases; unmatched junction bases: 5. Germline V gene data show CDR1 as LNHDA and CDR2 as SQIVND (reference sequence). The CDR3 spells CASSPGTGDEQFF. The DNA read from the CDR3 is TGTGCCAGTAGTCCGGGGACAGGCGATGAG.

This clone was detected many times. The CDR3 goes on 3 residues after the read ends, and that part is filled in from the germline J gene. This chain uses TRBV12-3 or TRBV12-4 with TRBJ2-1; 9 positions match TRBD2. This CDR3 is 14 amino acids long. Trimming at V came to 7 bases and at J to 5 bases, leaving 6 bases not matched to a gene. CDR3 bases read: TGTGCCAGCACGGGACTAGCTACCCACAATGAG. It encodes CASTGLATHNE. The CDR3 in its entirety is CASTGLATHNEQFF.

This clone showed up many times. The read is 3 residues too short to cover the CDR3 end, so that end is filled in from the germline J gene. J is TRBJ2-2 and V is TRBV6-2 or TRBV6-3, with 11 bases aligning to TRBD2. V trimming: 6 bases; J trimming: 8 bases; junction bases outside the gene matches: 11. The CDR3 runs 16 residues. Germline lookup yields CDR1 MNHEY and CDR2 SVGEGT. The covered CDR3 bases are TGTGCCAGCAGCGGACTAGCGGGTACCTTTGGGGGGGAG. Its translation is CASSGLAGTFGGE. The entire CDR3 reads CASSGLAGTFGGELFF.

At least ten counts were recorded for this clone. The CDR3 extends 3 residues past the end of the read, so its final part is completed from the germline J gene. V usage is TRBV10-3 and J usage is TRBJ2-1; 7 bases are shared with TRBD2. Germline loops: CDR1 ENHRY, CDR2 SYGVKD. The length of the CDR3 is 15 residues. Unmatched junction bases numbered 6, after V lost 3 bases and J lost 4 bases. The CDR3 loop reads CAISDLGGKYNEQFF. The DNA read from the CDR3 is TGTGCCATCAGTGATTTGGGGGGGAAGTACAATGAG.

The sequenced CDR3 bases are TGTGCCAGCTCTTGGGACAGGGGAGACACTGAA. The encoded protein is CASSWDRGDTE. The entire CDR3 is CASSWDRGDTEAFF. The J gene is TRBJ1-1, the V gene TRBV18; 10 positions agree with TRBD1. The read finishes 3 residues shy of the CDR3 end, and the germline J gene is used to complete it. The CDR3 length is 14 residues. With V trimmed by 6 bases and J by 3 bases, 4 bases remained unmatched. Germline V gene data show CDR1 as KGHSH and CDR2 as LQKENI.

In this sample, this clone turned up many times. The read halts 3 residues ahead of the CDR3 end, with the missing end drawn from the germline J gene. The genes are TRBV5-1 and TRBJ2-5, with 15 bases lining up with TRBD2. Germline V lookup: CDR1 SGHRS, CDR2 YFSETQ. With V trimmed by 5 bases and J by 2 bases, 7 bases remained unmatched. The CDR3 totals 17 residues. The CDR3 bases that were read are TGCGCCAGCAGTCCCCTGGGACTAGCGGGAGGTCAAGAGACC. It translates to CASSPLGLAGGQET. The full CDR3 is CASSPLGLAGGQETQYF.

This clone occurred a few times. Coverage ceases 3 residues before the CDR3 finishes, and the germline J gene fills in the end. This chain uses TRBV29-1 with TRBJ2-1; 8 nucleotides agree with TRBD1. Germline V lookup: CDR1 SQVTM, CDR2 ANQGSEA. The CDR3 runs to 12 residues. After removal of 3 bases from V and 8 bases from J, the junction contained 3 bases not matched to a gene. This CDR3 is CSVDQGADEQFF. Partial CDR3 DNA: TGCAGCGTTGATCAGGGGGCCGATGAG.

This clone has a count of ten or more. The read ends 3 residues before the CDR3 terminus; that terminus is restored from the germline J gene. The chain carries TRBV7-2 and TRBJ2-7; D is uncertain. Germline values: CDR1 SGHTA, CDR2 FQGNSA. Trimming shortened V by 2 bases and J by 2 bases, and 4 bases separated the two germline ends. The CDR3 extends over 12 amino acids. CDR3 DNA, as far as it was read: TGTGCCAGCAGCTTAACAACCTACGAG. Translation: CASSLTTYE. The whole CDR3 is CASSLTTYEQYF.

This clone was counted ten times or more. The missing CDR3 end, 3 residues past where the read stops, is filled in from the germline J gene. The rearrangement joins TRBV20-1 to TRBJ2-7, with 7 bases identical to TRBD1. Germline trimming cut 5 bases from V and 4 bases from J; bases unmatched to any gene: 11. Germline V gene data show CDR1 as DFQATT and CDR2 as SNEGSKA (reference sequence). The CDR3 runs to 14 residues. The sequenced part of the CDR3 DNA is TGCAGTGCTCCAACGACAGGGTCGGGTTACGAG. Its translation is CSAPTTGSGYE. The complete CDR3 sequence is CSAPTTGSGYEQYF.

This clone was detected many times. The CDR3 end falls 3 residues outside the read, so it is completed with the germline J gene. V is TRBV7-6 and J is TRBJ2-3, with 11 bases aligning to TRBD2. The CDR3 totals 16 residues. J gave up 0 bases and V 5 bases, and 4 bases lay outside the gene matches. In germline, CDR1 is SGHVS, CDR2 FNYEAQ. CDR3 bases read: TGTGCCAGCAGCCTTAGCGGGAGGGGGAGCACAGATACG. It yields the protein CASSLSGRGSTDT. The complete CDR3 reads CASSLSGRGSTDTQYF.

This clone has at least ten counts. The read ends 3 residues before the CDR3 terminus; that terminus is restored from the germline J gene. The chain carries TRBV20-1 and TRBJ2-3, with 8 bases identical to TRBD2. The CDR3 totals 14 residues. CDR1 and CDR2 from the germline V gene are DFQATT and SNEGSKA (reference sequence). V lost 8 bases and J lost 3; bases outside the gene matches: 10. CDR3 residues: CSPELAGRTDTQYF. The DNA read from the CDR3 is TGCAGTCCTGAATTAGCGGGAAGAACAGATACG.

At least ten counts were recorded for this clone. The read gets to within 3 residues of the CDR3 end, and the germline J gene fills in the rest. V and J are TRBV5-1 and TRBJ2-5; 12 bases fit TRBD2. The germline CDR1 and CDR2 sequences are SGHRS and YFSETQ. The CDR3 sequence is 17 residues long. The trim removed 3 bases at V and 1 base at J, leaving 7 bases unmatched. The sequenced CDR3 bases are TGCGCCAGCAGCTCCTTACTAGCGGGGGGCCCCCAAGAGACC. Translation: CASSSLLAGGPQET. The whole CDR3 region reads CASSSLLAGGPQETQYF.

This clone was recorded at least ten times. The read terminates 3 residues ahead of where the CDR3 ends, so the germline J gene completes it. The gene calls are TRBV20-1 and TRBJ2-3, with TRBD2 as a possible D gene (5 bases). V lost 3 bases and J 6 bases, leaving 13 bases between the germline ends. Germline V gene data show CDR1 as DFQATT and CDR2 as SNEGSKA (reference sequence). There are 13 residues in the CDR3. This CDR3 is CSASWLASDTQYF. The covered CDR3 bases are TGCAGTGCTAGTTGGCTAGCTTCGGATACG.

At least ten counts were recorded for this clone. The read stops 3 residues short of the end of the CDR3; the missing end is completed from the germline J gene. The chain links TRBV4-1 to TRBJ2-3; no clear D gene. Germline CDR1 is MGHRA and CDR2 is YSYEKL. This CDR3 has 15 amino acids. With 4 bases removed from V and 0 bases from J, the gap between germline ends came to 11 bases. CDR3 in amino acids: CASSLYAGSTDTQYF. The sequenced CDR3 bases are TGCGCCAGCAGCCTCTATGCCGGGAGCACAGATACG.

The sample holds many counts of this clone. The CDR3 end lies 3 residues beyond the end of the read and is filled in from the germline J gene. The chain joins TRBV18 to TRBJ2-3; D may be TRBD1 or TRBD2 (5 bases each). V lost 0 bases and J lost 3, with 16 bases in between. This CDR3 contains 17 residues. Germline assignment: CDR1 KGHSH and CDR2 LQKENI. CDR3 DNA, as far as it was read: TGTGCCAGCTCACCACCCAATAGGGGAGCACGGACAGATACG. Translated, it gives CASSPPNRGARTDT. The entire CDR3 sequence reads CASSPPNRGARTDTQYF.